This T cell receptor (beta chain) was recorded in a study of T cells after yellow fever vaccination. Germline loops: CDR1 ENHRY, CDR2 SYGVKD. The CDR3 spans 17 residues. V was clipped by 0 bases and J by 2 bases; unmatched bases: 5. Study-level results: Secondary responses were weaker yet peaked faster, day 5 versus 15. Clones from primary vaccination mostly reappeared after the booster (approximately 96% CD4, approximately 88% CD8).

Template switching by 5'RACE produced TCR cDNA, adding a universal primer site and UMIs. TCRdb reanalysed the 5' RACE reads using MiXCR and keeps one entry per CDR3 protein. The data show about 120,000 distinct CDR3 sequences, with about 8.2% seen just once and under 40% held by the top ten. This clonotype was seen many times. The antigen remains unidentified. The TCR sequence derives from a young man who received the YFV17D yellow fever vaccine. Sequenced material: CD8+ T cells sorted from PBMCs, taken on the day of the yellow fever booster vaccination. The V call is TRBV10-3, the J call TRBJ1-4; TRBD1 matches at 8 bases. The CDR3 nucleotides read TGTGCCATCAGTGAGTCCAGGACAGGGATCACTAATGAAAAACTGTTTTTT. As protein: CAISESRTGITNEKLFF.